This is a list of T cell receptor beta chains from one sample in a study of blood T cell repertoires in COVID-19. Here immunoSEQ multiplex PCR was the method, and the copy in TCRdb shows in-frame clones only, minus some. Of 200,000 to 250,000 clones listed, around nine tenths are singletons. Sequencing input: PBMCs or T cells enriched from blood (not recorded which). Receptors originate from a man aged 30 to 45 who had recovered from COVID-19. CDR3s include the opening cysteine and the closing phenylalanine or tryptophan. The D gene is left open where the match is weak. Clone size, where shown, is once, few, many, or a class for clones that have expanded.

abundance	v_gene	j_gene	d_gene	CDR3nt	CDR3aa
NA	TRBV19	TRBJ1-1	NA	TGTGCCAGTAGTAACCAGGGGAACACTGAAGCTTTCTTT	CASSNQGNTEAFF
once	TRBV9	TRBJ2-2	TRBD1	TGTGCCAGCAGCGTAGTGACAGGGGGCTTCGGGGAGCTGTTTTTT	CASSVVTGGFGELFF
NA	TRBV7-2	TRBJ2-1	NA	TGTGCCAGCAGCTTTACCGGGAGCCCTAAGCAGTTCTTC	CASSFTGSPKQFF
NA	TRBV10-1	TRBJ1-5	NA	TGCGCCAGCAGTGCCCTTGACAGGCATAGCAATCAGCCCCAGCATTTT	CASSALDRHSNQPQHF
NA	TRBV27	TRBJ2-7	NA	TGTGCCAGCAGTTCCTTCCCAGGAACGGAGCAGTACTTC	CASSSFPGTEQYF
NA	TRBV6-6	TRBJ2-1	NA	TGTGCCAGCAACCCGCAGGCGGGCAACTACAATGAGCAGTTCTTC	CASNPQAGNYNEQFF
NA	TRBV5-4	TRBJ1-2	TRBD1	TGTGCCAGCAGCTCGGACAGGGGGAGTTGGTCTGGCTACACCTTC	CASSSDRGSWSGYTF
NA	TRBV5-4	TRBJ1-2	NA	TGTGCCAGCAGCTTGCACACCGGCTACACCTTC	CASSLHTGYTF
once	TRBV11-3	TRBJ2-1	TRBD2	TGTGCCAGCAGCTTCGGCGGGAGTCACGGTAATGAGCAGTTCTTC	CASSFGGSHGNEQFF
once	TRBV27	TRBJ1-2	TRBD1	TGTGCCAGCAGTTCCCCCTCAGGGGGGACCTATGGCTACACCTTC	CASSSPSGGTYGYTF
NA	TRBV11-2	TRBJ2-3	TRBD1	TGTGCCAGCAGCTTAGATTCGTGGGACAGGGGGCAAGATACGCAGTATTTT	CASSLDSWDRGQDTQYF
NA	TRBV7-3	TRBJ2-1	TRBD1	TGTGCCAGCAGCTCGGACAGGGACAATGAGCAGTTCTTC	CASSSDRDNEQFF
NA	TRBV9	TRBJ1-1	TRBD1	TGTGCCAGCAGCGTAAGGGACAGCCGTTGGAACACTGAAGCTTTCTTT	CASSVRDSRWNTEAFF
NA	TRBV5-4	TRBJ2-2	TRBD2	TGTGCCAGCAGCTCCGCTGGACTAGCGGGATCGTCCGGGGAGCTGTTTTTT	CASSSAGLAGSSGELFF
few	TRBV10-1	TRBJ1-1	NA	TGCGCCAGCAGTCGCGGGACTGAAGCTTTCTTT	CASSRGTEAFF
NA	TRBV25-1	TRBJ2-3	NA	TGTGCCAGCCGTGTGACCGGCCAGGGAGGACTTAGCACAGATACGCAGTATTTT	CASRVTGQGGLSTDTQYF
once	TRBV27	TRBJ1-3	NA	TGTGCCAGCAGTTTAGCAGGATCCGGAAACACCATATATTTT	CASSLAGSGNTIYF
once	TRBV9	TRBJ2-7	NA	TGTGCCAGCAGCGTAGTAGGAGTTGGAGACAGTCCCTCCTACGAGCAGTACTTC	CASSVVGVGDSPSYEQYF
once	TRBV4-1	TRBJ2-1	NA	TGCGCCAGCAGCCTCTCCCTAGGGGCCAATGAGCAGTTCTTC	CASSLSLGANEQFF
NA	TRBV7-9	TRBJ2-7	NA	TGTGCCAGCAGCTTATACCCCCGGGGATCTTACGAGCAGTACTTC	CASSLYPRGSYEQYF
NA	TRBV19	TRBJ1-2	NA	TGTGCCAGTAGCCCTCTTGGAGTTGGCTACACCTTC	CASSPLGVGYTF
NA	TRBV18	TRBJ1-1	NA	TGTGCCAGCTCACCGCCGTCAATTTCCGGACAGCAAGCTTTCTTT	CASSPPSISGQQAFF
NA	TRBV9	TRBJ2-4	NA	TGTGCCAGCAGCGTGACCGGGACATCCAAAAACATTCAGTACTTC	CASSVTGTSKNIQYF
NA	TRBV7-7	TRBJ1-1	NA	TGTGCTAGCAGCTTAGGGCAGTACACTGAAGCTTTCTTT	CASSLGQYTEAFF
NA	TRBV18	TRBJ1-3	NA	TGTGCCAGCTCACCAGGGACATCCTCTGGAAACACCATATATTTT	CASSPGTSSGNTIYF
NA	TRBV5-6	TRBJ1-5	TRBD1	TGTGCCAGCAGCTTGGCGGGGACAGGGAGTCAGCCCCAGCATTTT	CASSLAGTGSQPQHF
NA	TRBV11-2	TRBJ2-2	NA	TGTGCCAGCAGCCGGACCGAGGGGGACACCGGGGAGCTGTTTTTT	CASSRTEGDTGELFF
NA	TRBV7-3	TRBJ1-2	TRBD1	TGTGCCAGCAGCTTGGACAGGTCGCGTGGCTACACCTTC	CASSLDRSRGYTF
NA	TRBV6-5	TRBJ2-7	TRBD1	TGTGCCAGCAGTTTCGGACAGGCGGCGTACGAGCAGTACTTC	CASSFGQAAYEQYF
few	TRBV3-1/TRBV3-2	TRBJ2-7	NA	TGTGCCAGCAGCCAAGTTCTAACCTACGAGCAGTACTTC	CASSQVLTYEQYF
NA	TRBV11-2	TRBJ2-7	NA	TGTGCCAGCAGCTTTCGTGTCGGGGAGACCTACGAGCAGTACTTC	CASSFRVGETYEQYF
NA	TRBV9	TRBJ2-1	NA	TGTGCCAGCAGCGCAAAACCGCAGGGTTTCCTCGATGAGCAGTTCTTC	CASSAKPQGFLDEQFF
NA	TRBV28	TRBJ1-2	NA	TGTGCCAGCAGTTTTGGACAGCACAGCTATGGCTACACCTTC	CASSFGQHSYGYTF
NA	TRBV24-1	TRBJ1-3	NA	TGTGCCACCAGTGACACTAGCTCTGGAAACACCATATATTTT	CATSDTSSGNTIYF
NA	TRBV7-2	TRBJ2-1	NA	TGTGCCAGCAGCTCGCAGCCCAGCGGCAATGAGCAGTTCTTC	CASSSQPSGNEQFF
NA	TRBV30	TRBJ2-2	TRBD1	TGTGCCTGGAAGGGTCCGAGGGGGCAGGCCGGGGAGCTGTTTTTT	CAWKGPRGQAGELFF
NA	TRBV7-2	TRBJ1-4	NA	TGTGCCAGCAGCGTGAACTTAGCGGCTAATGAAAAACTGTTTTTT	CASSVNLAANEKLFF
NA	TRBV28	TRBJ2-7	TRBD1	TGTGCCAGCAGGCCGGGACAGGGAGGCGAGCAGTACTTC	CASRPGQGGEQYF
few	TRBV7-9	TRBJ1-4	NA	TGTGCCAGCAGCTCATACAGGGTTTCGAATGAAAAACTGTTTTTT	CASSSYRVSNEKLFF
NA	TRBV6-2/TRBV6-3	TRBJ2-1	NA	TGTGCCAGCACCCCCTACTACCCCTACAATGAGCAGTTCTTC	CASTPYYPYNEQFF
NA	TRBV5-1	TRBJ1-4	NA	TGCGCCAGCAGCTTGTTTTCAGGGAATGAAAAACTGTTTTTT	CASSLFSGNEKLFF
NA	TRBV30	TRBJ2-5	TRBD1	TGTGCCTTCGCTGCGACAGGGGGGCCCCAAGAGACCCAGTACTTC	CAFAATGGPQETQYF
NA	TRBV19	TRBJ1-2	NA	TGTGCCAGTAGTATAGCAGGGGGCTACACCTTC	CASSIAGGYTF
NA	TRBV19	TRBJ2-4	NA	TGTGCCAGTAAAGCAGGGGATCTAGCCAAAAACATTCAGTACTTC	CASKAGDLAKNIQYF
many	TRBV2	TRBJ1-2	TRBD1	TGTGCCAGCAGTGATCCGTCGCGGGGACAGGGATCAAGCGGCTACACCTTC	CASSDPSRGQGSSGYTF
NA	TRBV7-9	TRBJ1-5	TRBD1	TGTGCCAGCAGCCGAGGGACAGAGCCCAATCAGCCCCAGCATTTT	CASSRGTEPNQPQHF
NA	TRBV24-1	TRBJ2-1	TRBD2	TGTGCCACCGGGGTAGCGGGGGAAGATGAGCAGTTCTTC	CATGVAGEDEQFF
NA	TRBV6-1	TRBJ2-1	NA	TGTGCCAGCAGCAACCCCGAGGATGAGCAGTTCTTC	CASSNPEDEQFF
NA	TRBV7-9	TRBJ1-4	TRBD1	TGTGCCAGCAGCCAAAGGGACAGGGCAGTCGGTGAAAAACTGTTTTTT	CASSQRDRAVGEKLFF
few	TRBV7-2	TRBJ1-2	TRBD1	TGTGCCAGCAGCTTAGCTACTTCGGGACAGGGGTACTATGGCTACACCTTC	CASSLATSGQGYYGYTF
NA	TRBV4-1	TRBJ2-7	TRBD1	TGCGCCAGCAGCCAAGGGACAGGGGGCTCCGAGCAGTACTTC	CASSQGTGGSEQYF
NA	TRBV7-2	TRBJ1-3	TRBD1	TGTGCCAGCAGGACAGGGGGCGCGATGGGAAACACCATATATTTT	CASRTGGAMGNTIYF
NA	TRBV7-3	TRBJ1-3	TRBD1	TGTGCCAGCAGCTTTATTGTCGGGGACAGACACGTAAACACCATATATTTT	CASSFIVGDRHVNTIYF
NA	TRBV27	TRBJ2-7	TRBD1	TGTGCCAGCAGGAAGGGGGACAGGGTACCCGGGATTGCCGAGCAGTACTTC	CASRKGDRVPGIAEQYF
NA	TRBV5-5	TRBJ2-1	TRBD1	TGTGCCAGCAGCCCGCGGGACAGGGGATACAATGAGCAGTTCTTC	CASSPRDRGYNEQFF
NA	TRBV7-2	TRBJ1-1	NA	TGTGCCAGCAGATTACGACAGGCCACTGAAGCTTTCTTT	CASRLRQATEAFF
NA	TRBV4-2	TRBJ2-1	TRBD1	TGTGCCAGCAGCCAAGTAGCCCCCCGGCCGGGACAGGGGAATTCGAGGTTCTTC	CASSQVAPRPGQGNSRFF
few	TRBV5-1	TRBJ2-1	NA	TGCGCCAGCAGCTTGGACGGGAGCTCCTACAATGAGCAGTTCTTC	CASSLDGSSYNEQFF